A selection of T cell receptor beta chains follows, all from one sample in a study of blood T cells in healthy people across ages. TCRdb processed the 5' RACE reads anew with MiXCR; each CDR3 protein has one entry. Altogether 1,500,000 or so distinct CDR3 sequences are present, approximately 43% being singletons, with the ten largest covering under 5%. Sequences were obtained from blood. These receptors all come from a woman aged 18-29 years in good health. CDR3s include the opening cysteine and the closing phenylalanine or tryptophan.

cdr3_aa: CSAKQLAGTDTGELFF; v_call: TRBV20-1; cdr3_length: 16; j_call: TRBJ2-2
cdr3_aa: CASSQELAGDADTQYF; v_call: TRBV4-3; cdr3_length: 16; j_call: TRBJ2-3
cdr3_aa: CASSQRGTSLISSYNEQFF; v_call: TRBV4-1; cdr3_length: 19; j_call: TRBJ2-1
cdr3_aa: CATWGGRGNYGYTF; v_call: TRBV10-3; cdr3_length: 14; j_call: TRBJ1-2
cdr3_aa: CSVLTGTGWDEQYF; v_call: TRBV29-1; cdr3_length: 14; j_call: TRBJ2-7
cdr3_aa: CASSLAEDRRQYF; v_call: TRBV7-7; cdr3_length: 13; j_call: TRBJ2-4
cdr3_aa: CASSYLFGYTF; v_call: TRBV9; cdr3_length: 11; j_call: TRBJ1-2
cdr3_aa: CASSLWAGGDYGYTF; v_call: TRBV27; cdr3_length: 15; j_call: TRBJ1-2
cdr3_aa: CASSSDRGLSGYTF; v_call: TRBV6-1; cdr3_length: 14; j_call: TRBJ1-2
cdr3_aa: CASSKQENTYNEQFF; v_call: TRBV19; cdr3_length: 15; j_call: TRBJ2-1
cdr3_aa: CASSWGPPGNEQFF; v_call: TRBV7-9; cdr3_length: 14; j_call: TRBJ2-1
cdr3_aa: CASSLVGGSLATEAFF; v_call: TRBV5-1; cdr3_length: 16; j_call: TRBJ1-1
cdr3_aa: CASNSGLAGDYEQFF; v_call: TRBV2; cdr3_length: 15; j_call: TRBJ2-1
cdr3_aa: CASRGSQTQFF; v_call: TRBV10-3; cdr3_length: 11; j_call: TRBJ2-1